This T cell receptor beta chain was observed in a study of cytomegalovirus exposure and HLA in healthy donors. Regarding this clone: Antigen: not known.

Primers included in the PCR were 60 Vbeta and 13 Jbeta primers. Here immunoSEQ multiplex PCR was the method, and the copy in TCRdb shows in-frame clones only, minus some. The repertoire consists of more than 100,000 clones, with more than 60% occurring once and the leading ten covering around 1.5%. This CDR3 spans 15 amino acids. V lost 5 bases, J lost 2 bases, and 16 bases lay in between. Per germline, CDR1 SGHNT and CDR2 YENEEA. General observations from the study: The study found most TCR sequences rare, yet found some public TCRs in many donors. What a later analysis showed was that several of the most significant clusters appeared linked to common viral pathogens. An analysis done earlier found most TCR beta V segments productive about 87% or about 30% of the time. Researchers reportedly found TCR beta sequences accurately predicted most subjects' HLA-A and HLA-B alleles.

The chain employs TRBV11-3 and TRBJ2-7; possibly TRBD2 for D (5 bases). This TCR was recovered from a woman under 30 in good health and CMV-seronegative. Sequencing used PBMCs. The DNA of the CDR3 is TGTGCCAGCAGCCCGGGCAGCGGTTTCGCCTACGAGCAGTACTTC. This encodes CASSPGSGFAYEQYF.